The clone carrying this T cell receptor (beta chain) has a single count. Its ends do not fully match the called genes, so a read error is possible. Libraries were prepared by immunoSEQ multiplex PCR; TCRdb keeps only in-frame clonotypes and omits some of them. The repertoire includes around 100,000 clones, under 90% of them detected once, and around 5.2% sits in the top ten. The sample comes from a study of blood T cell repertoires in COVID-19. The sequenced material came from peripheral blood. The TCR was taken from a man in his sixties with COVID-19, enrolled during active disease.

The CDR3 loop is CSVTTSGDAQYF. The CDR3 nucleotides are TGCAGCGTTACCACTAGCGGAGATGCGCAGTATTTT. The V and J genes are TRBV29-1 and TRBJ2-3, with 8 bases identical to TRBD2. CDR3 length equals 12 residues. CDR1 is SQVTM and CDR2 is ANQGSEA in the germline V gene.